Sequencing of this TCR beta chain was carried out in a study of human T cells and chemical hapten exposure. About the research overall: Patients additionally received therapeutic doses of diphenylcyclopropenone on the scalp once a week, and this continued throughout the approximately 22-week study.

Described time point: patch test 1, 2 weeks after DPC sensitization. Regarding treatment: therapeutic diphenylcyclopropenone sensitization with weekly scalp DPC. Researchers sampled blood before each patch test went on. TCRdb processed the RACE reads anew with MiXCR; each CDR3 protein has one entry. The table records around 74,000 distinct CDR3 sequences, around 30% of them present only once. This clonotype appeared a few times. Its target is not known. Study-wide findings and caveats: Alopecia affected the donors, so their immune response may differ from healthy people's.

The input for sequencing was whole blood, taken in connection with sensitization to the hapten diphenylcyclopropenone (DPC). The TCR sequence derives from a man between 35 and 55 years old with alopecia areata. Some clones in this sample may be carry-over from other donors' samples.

CDR3 protein: CSANLAGVGEQFF. The CDR3 coding sequence is TGCAGTGCTAACCTAGCGGGAGTGGGGGAGCAGTTCTTC. This sequence joins TRBV20-1 and TRBJ2-1; 10 positions agree with TRBD2. Germline lookup yields CDR1 DFQATT and CDR2 SNEGSKA (reference sequence). V trimming: 4 bases; J trimming: 10 bases; junction bases outside the gene matches: 7. The CDR3 totals 13 residues.